This T cell receptor beta chain was identified during a study of blood T cell repertoires in COVID-19. Study details: Spain, Italy and the United States supplied samples that represented acute and convalescent COVID-19. From T cells, B-cell-depleted T cells, or PBMCs came the material, which was cDNA or gDNA.

This clone has a handful of counts. As originally analysed: Amplifying reference gene primers gave estimates of nucleated cell counts. Sequenced by immunoSEQ multiplex PCR; TCRdb stores in-frame clones only, minus some. V and J calls and clone size are copied from that table; D and trimming were computed from the DNA. The data show some 240,000 clones, with around 83% seen just once and around 9.6% held by the top ten. The origin of this receptor is a woman of 80 years or more with acute or convalescent COVID-19. Sequences were obtained from peripheral blood.

CDR3 sequence reads: CASSLAFGGVGELFF. The CDR3 DNA is TGTGCCAGCAGCTTAGCCTTTGGCGGGGTCGGGGAGCTGTTTTTT. The chain uses TRBV7-9 and TRBJ2-2, with D perhaps TRBD2 (6 bases). With 0 bases removed from V and 7 bases from J, the gap between germline ends came to 12 bases. CDR3 length: 15 residues. Per the germline V gene, CDR1 is SEHNR and CDR2 is FQNEAQ (reference sequence).